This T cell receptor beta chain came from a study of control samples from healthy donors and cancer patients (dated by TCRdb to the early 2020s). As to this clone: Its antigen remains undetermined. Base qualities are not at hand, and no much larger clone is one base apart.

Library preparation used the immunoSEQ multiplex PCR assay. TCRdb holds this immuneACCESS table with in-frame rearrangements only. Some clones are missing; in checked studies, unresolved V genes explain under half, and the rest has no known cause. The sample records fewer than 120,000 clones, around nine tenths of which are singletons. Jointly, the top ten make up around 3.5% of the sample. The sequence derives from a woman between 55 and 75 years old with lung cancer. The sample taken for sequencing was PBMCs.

The CDR3 reads CASSYSLVQGGNMNTEAFF. At the DNA level, the sequence is TGTGCCAGCAGTTACTCGCTGGTACAGGGGGGAAACATGAACACTGAAGCTTTCTTT. The chain is encoded by TRBV6-2 or TRBV6-3 joined to TRBJ1-1; 8 bases in between match TRBD1. The germline V gene provides CDR1 MNHEY and CDR2 SVGEGT. Ends trimmed: V by 0 bases, J by 0 bases; bases unmatched to a gene: 12. The CDR3 has 19 amino acids, counting the end cysteine and phenylalanine. The read is trimmed to its CDR3 DNA, 57 bases read in frame from base 1.